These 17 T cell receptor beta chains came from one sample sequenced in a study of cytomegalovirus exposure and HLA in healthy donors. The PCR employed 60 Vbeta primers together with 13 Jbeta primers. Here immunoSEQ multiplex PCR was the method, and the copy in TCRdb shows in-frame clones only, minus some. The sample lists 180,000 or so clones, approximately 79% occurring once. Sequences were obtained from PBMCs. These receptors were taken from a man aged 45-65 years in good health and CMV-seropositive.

DNA of the CDR3: TGTGCCAGCAGTCCACACACAGATACGCAGTATTTT. This codes for CASSPHTDTQYF. The chain recombines TRBV27 with TRBJ2-3; no definite D call. The V end was cut by 5 bases, the J end by 2 bases, with 5 bases between. This CDR3 has 12 residues. Germline V gives CDR1 MNHEY, CDR2 SMNVEV (reference sequence).

The CDR3 bases are TGCGCCAGCAGCTTGACCGGAACCAGGAATGAGCAGTTCTTC. Translating it yields CASSLTGTRNEQFF. V gene TRBV5-1 combines with J gene TRBJ2-1; D gene ambiguous. V was shortened by 1 base and J by 7 bases, with 12 bases between the two germline ends. Germline V gene lookup returns CDR1 SGHRS and CDR2 YFSETQ. This CDR3 comprises 14 residues. Based on the CDR3 plus reference TRBV5-1 and TRBJ2-1, the full variable domain is KAGVTQTPRYLIKTRGQQVTLSCSPISGHRSVSWYQQTPGQGLQFLFEYFSETQRNKGNFPGRFSGRQFSNSRSEMNVSTLELGDSALYLCASSLTGTRNEQFFGPGTRLTVL.

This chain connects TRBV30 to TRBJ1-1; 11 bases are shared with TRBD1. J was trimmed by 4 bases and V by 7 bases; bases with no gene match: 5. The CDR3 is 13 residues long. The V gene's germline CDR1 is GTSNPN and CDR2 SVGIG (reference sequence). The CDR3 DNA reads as TGTGCCTCCGTAGGACAGGGGGCCACTGAAGCTTTCTTT. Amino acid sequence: CASVGQGATEAFF.

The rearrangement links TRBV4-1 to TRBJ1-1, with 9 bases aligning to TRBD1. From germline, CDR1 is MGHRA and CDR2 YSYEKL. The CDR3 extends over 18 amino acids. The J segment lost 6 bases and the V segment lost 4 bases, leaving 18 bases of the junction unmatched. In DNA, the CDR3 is TGCGCCAGCAGCCGCCGGGCCTTGTGGGACAGGGAGCTACCTGAAGCTTTCTTT. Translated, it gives CASSRRALWDRELPEAFF.

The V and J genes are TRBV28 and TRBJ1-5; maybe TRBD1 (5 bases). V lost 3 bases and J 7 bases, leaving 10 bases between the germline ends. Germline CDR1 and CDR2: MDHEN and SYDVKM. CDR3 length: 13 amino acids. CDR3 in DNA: TGTGCCAGCAGTTTGGGGGGTCTCCAGCCCCAGCATTTT. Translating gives CASSLGGLQPQHF.

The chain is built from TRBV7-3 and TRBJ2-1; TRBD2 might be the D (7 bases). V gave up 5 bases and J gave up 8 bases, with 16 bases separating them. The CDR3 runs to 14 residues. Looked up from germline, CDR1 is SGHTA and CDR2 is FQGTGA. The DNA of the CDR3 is TGTGCCAGCAGCCAAGGGGGGGGTCTGGATGAGCAGTTCTTC. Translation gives CASSQGGGLDEQFF. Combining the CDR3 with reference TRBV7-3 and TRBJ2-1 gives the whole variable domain GAGVSQTPSNKVTEKGKYVELRCDPISGHTALYWYRQSLGQGPEFLIYFQGTGAADDSGLPNDRFFAVRPEGSVSTLKIQRTERGDSAVYLCASSQGGGLDEQFFGPGTRLTVL.

CDR3 sequence: CASSIRTWRQNTEAFF. DNA of the CDR3: TGTGCCAGTAGTATTAGGACTTGGAGACAGAACACTGAAGCTTTCTTT. This chain connects TRBV19 to TRBJ1-1, with unresolved D. Trimming cost V 3 bases and J 1 base, with 15 bases left between them. This CDR3 comprises 16 residues. From germline, CDR1 is LNHDA and CDR2 SQIVND (reference sequence).

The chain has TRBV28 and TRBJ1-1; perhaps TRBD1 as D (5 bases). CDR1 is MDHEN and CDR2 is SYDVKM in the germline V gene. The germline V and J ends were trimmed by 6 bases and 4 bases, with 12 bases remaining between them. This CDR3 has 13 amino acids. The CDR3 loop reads CASSAGWATEAFF. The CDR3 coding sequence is TGTGCCAGCAGCGCAGGGTGGGCCACTGAAGCTTTCTTT.

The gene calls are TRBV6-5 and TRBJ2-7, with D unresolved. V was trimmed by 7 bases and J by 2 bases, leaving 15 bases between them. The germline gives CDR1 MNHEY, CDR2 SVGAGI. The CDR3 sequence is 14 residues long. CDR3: CASTSSSLAYEQYF. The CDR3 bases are TGTGCCAGCACTTCCTCGAGCCTTGCCTACGAGCAGTACTTC.

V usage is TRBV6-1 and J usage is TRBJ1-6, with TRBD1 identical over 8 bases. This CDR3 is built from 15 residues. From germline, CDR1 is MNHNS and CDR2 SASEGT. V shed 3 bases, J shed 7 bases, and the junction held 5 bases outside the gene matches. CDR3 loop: CASSDRQGWNSPLHF. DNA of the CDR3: TGTGCCAGCAGTGACCGACAGGGGTGGAATTCACCCCTCCACTTT.

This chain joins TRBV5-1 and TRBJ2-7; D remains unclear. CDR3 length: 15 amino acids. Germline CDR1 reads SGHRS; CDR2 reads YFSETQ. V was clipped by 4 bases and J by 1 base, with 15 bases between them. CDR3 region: CASSPAPPSSYEQYF. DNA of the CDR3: TGCGCCAGCAGCCCCGCGCCCCCGAGTTCCTACGAGCAGTACTTC.

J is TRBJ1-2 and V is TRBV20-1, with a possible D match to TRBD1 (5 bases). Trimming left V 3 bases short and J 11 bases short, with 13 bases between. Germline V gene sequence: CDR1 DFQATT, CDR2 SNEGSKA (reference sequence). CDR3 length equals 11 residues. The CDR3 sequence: CSARETVGYTF. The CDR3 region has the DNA TGCAGTGCTAGGGAGACAGTGGGATACACCTTC.

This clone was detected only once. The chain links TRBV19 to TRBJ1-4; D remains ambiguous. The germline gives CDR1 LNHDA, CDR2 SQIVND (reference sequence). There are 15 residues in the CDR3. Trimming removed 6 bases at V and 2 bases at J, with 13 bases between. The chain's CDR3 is CASRVSQRTNEKLFF. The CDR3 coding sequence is TGTGCCAGTAGGGTCTCTCAGCGGACTAATGAAAAACTGTTTTTT.

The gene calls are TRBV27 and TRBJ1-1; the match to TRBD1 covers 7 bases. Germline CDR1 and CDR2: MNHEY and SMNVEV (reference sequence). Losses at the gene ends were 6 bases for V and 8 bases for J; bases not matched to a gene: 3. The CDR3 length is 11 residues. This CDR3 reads CASRWGQEAFF. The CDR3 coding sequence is TGTGCCAGCAGGTGGGGACAGGAAGCTTTCTTT.

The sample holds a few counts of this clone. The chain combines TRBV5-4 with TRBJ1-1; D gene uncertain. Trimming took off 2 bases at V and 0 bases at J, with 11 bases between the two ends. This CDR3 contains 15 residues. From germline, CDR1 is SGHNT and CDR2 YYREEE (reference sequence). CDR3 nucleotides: TGTGCCAGCAGCTTAGAGACTCATATGAACACTGAAGCTTTCTTT. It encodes CASSLETHMNTEAFF.

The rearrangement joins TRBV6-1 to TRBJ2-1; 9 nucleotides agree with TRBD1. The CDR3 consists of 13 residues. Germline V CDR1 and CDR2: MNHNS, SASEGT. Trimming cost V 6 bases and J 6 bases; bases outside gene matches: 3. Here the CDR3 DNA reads TGTGCCAGCAGATGGGACAGGGTCAATGAGCAGTTCTTC. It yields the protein CASRWDRVNEQFF.

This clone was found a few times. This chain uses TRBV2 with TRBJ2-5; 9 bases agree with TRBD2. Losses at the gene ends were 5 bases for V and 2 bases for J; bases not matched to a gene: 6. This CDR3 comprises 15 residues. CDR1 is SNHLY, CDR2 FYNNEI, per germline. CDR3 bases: TGTGCCAGCAGTACGAGCGGGGGGCCACAAGAGACCCAGTACTTC. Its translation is CASSTSGGPQETQYF.